The present TCR beta chain was sequenced within a study of graft-versus-host responses after intestinal transplantation. Turning to this clone: Antigen specificity is unknown.

The length of the CDR3 is 17 residues. V was clipped by 0 bases and J by 7 bases; unmatched bases: 6. In germline, CDR1 is SGHRS, CDR2 YFSETQ. Generated by immunoSEQ multiplex PCR, the TCRdb table keeps only in-frame clones and is missing some. The repertoire holds 150,000 or so clones, around 90% seen once, with approximately 0.2% in the top ten. This chain joins TRBV5-1 and TRBJ2-1; 14 nucleotides align to TRBD2. The sequencing used unstimulated CD4+ T cells sorted from spleen or lymph node cells, collected before intestinal transplant. The TCR sequence derives from a human donor who received an intestinal transplant. In DNA form, the CDR3 reads TGCGCCAGCAGCTTGGTGATGACTAGCGGGAGGGTAAATGAGCAGTTCTTC. It codes for CASSLVMTSGRVNEQFF.